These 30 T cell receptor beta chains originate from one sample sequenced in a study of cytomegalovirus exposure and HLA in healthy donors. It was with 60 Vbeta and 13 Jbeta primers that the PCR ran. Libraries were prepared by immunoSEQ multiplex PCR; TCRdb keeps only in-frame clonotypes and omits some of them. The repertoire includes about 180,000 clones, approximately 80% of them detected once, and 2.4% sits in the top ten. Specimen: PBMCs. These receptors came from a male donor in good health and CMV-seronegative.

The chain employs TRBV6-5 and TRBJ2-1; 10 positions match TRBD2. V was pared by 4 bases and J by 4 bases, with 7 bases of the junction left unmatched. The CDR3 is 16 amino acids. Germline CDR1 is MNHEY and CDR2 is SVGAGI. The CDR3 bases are TGTGCCAGCAGTTTTACTGGGACTAGCGTTTACAATGAGCAGTTCTTC. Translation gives CASSFTGTSVYNEQFF.

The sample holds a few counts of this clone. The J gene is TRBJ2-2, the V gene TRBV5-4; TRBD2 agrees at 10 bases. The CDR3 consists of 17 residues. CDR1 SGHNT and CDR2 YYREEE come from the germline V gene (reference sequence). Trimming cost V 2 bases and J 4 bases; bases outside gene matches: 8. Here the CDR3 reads CASSLGSGRSSTGELFF. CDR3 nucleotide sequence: TGTGCCAGCAGCTTAGGTAGCGGGAGGTCAAGCACCGGGGAGCTGTTTTTT.

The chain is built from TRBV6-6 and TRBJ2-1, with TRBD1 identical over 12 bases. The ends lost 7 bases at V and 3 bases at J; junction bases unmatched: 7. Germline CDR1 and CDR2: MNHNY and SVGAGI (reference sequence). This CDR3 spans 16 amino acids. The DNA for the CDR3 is TGTGCCAGCACCGACTGGGACAGGGGGCACTACAATGAGCAGTTCTTC. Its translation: CASTDWDRGHYNEQFF.

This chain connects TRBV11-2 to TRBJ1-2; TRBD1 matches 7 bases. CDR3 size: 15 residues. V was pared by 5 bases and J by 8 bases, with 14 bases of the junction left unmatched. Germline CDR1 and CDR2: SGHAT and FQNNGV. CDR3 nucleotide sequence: TGTGCCAGCAGCCAAACCCGGGACAGTACCTACGGCTACACCTTC. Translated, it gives CASSQTRDSTYGYTF.

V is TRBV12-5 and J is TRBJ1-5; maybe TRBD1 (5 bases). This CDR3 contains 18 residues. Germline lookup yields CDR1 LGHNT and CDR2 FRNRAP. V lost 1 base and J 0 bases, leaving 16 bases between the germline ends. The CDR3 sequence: CASGLDHGASTSNQPQHF. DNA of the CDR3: TGTGCTAGTGGTTTGGATCATGGGGCAAGCACTAGCAATCAGCCCCAGCATTTT.

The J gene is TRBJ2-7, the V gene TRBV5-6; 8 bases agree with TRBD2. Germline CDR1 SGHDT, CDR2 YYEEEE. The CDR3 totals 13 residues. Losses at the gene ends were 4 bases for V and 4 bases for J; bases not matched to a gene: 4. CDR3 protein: CASSPGGGYEQYF. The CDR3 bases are TGTGCCAGCAGCCCGGGCGGGGGGTACGAGCAGTACTTC.

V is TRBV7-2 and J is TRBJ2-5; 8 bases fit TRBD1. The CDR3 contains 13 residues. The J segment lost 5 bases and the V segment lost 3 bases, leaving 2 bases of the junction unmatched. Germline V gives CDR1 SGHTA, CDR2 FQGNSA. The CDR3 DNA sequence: TGTGCCAGCAGCTTGGACAGGGTGGAGACCCAGTACTTC. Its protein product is CASSLDRVETQYF.

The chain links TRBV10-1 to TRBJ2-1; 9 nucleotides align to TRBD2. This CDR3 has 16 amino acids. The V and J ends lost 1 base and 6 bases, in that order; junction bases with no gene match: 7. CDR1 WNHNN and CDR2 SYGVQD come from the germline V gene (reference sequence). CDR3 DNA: TGCGCCAGCAGTGAGTTGGGGCGGGAGGGCTGCAATGAGCAGTTCTTC. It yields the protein CASSELGREGCNEQFF.

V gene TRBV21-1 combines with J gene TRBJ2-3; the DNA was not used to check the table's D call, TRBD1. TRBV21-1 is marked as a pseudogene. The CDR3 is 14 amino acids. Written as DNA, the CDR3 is TGTGCCAGCCGAGCCGACAGGGCACGAGATACGCAGTATTTT. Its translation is CASRADRARDTQYF.

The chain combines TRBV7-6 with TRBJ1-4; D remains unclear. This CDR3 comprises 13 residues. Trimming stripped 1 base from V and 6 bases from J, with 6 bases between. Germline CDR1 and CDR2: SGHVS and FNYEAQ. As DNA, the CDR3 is TGTGCCAGCAGCTTAGGGGAGTATGAAAAACTGTTTTTT. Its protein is CASSLGEYEKLFF.

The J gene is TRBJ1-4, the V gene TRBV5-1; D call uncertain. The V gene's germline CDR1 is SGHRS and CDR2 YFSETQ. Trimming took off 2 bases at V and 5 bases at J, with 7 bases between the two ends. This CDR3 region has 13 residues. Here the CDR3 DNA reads TGCGCCAGCAGCTTAGGCGGGAATGAAAAACTGTTTTTT. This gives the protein CASSLGGNEKLFF.

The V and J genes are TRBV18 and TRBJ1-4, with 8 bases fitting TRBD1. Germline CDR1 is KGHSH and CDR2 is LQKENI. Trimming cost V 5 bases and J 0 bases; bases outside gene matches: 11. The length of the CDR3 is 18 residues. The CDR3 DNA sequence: TGTGCCAGCTCATCAGAGACAGGGGAACACGCAACTAATGAAAAACTGTTTTTT. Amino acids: CASSSETGEHATNEKLFF. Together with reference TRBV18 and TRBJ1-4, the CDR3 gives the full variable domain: NAGVMQNPRHLVRRRGQEARLRCSPMKGHSHVYWYRQLPEEGLKFMVYLQKENIIDESGMPKERFSAEFPKEGPSILRIQQVVRGDSAAYFCASSSETGEHATNEKLFFGSGTQLSVL.

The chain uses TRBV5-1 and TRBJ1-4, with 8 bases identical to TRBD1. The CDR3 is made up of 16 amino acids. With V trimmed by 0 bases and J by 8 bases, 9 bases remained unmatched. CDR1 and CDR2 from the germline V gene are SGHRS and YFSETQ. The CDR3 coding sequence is TGCGCCAGCAGCTTGGGTCAGGGGGCTAGTAGCGAAAAACTGTTTTTT. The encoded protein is CASSLGQGASSEKLFF.

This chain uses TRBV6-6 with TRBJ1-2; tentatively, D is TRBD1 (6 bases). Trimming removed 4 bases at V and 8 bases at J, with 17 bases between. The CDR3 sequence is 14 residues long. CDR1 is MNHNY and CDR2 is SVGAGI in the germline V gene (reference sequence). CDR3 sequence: CASSSRTASKGYTF. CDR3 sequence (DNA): TGTGCCAGCAGTTCTCGGACAGCCTCCAAGGGCTACACCTTC.

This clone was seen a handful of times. The CDR3 spells CASSQDSAPYYEQYF. DNA of the CDR3: TGCGCCAGCAGCCAAGATTCTGCCCCCTACTACGAGCAGTACTTC. The V and J genes are TRBV4-1 and TRBJ2-7; D unresolved. Germline V lookup: CDR1 MGHRA, CDR2 YSYEKL. V lost 0 bases to trimming and J lost 3 bases, with 12 bases between them. The CDR3 runs 15 residues.

The CDR3, as DNA: TGTGCCACCAGACTAGCGGGGAGAACCGGGGAGCTGTTTTTT. Amino acids: CATRLAGRTGELFF. The chain joins TRBV28 to TRBJ2-2, with TRBD2 matching 11 bases. After removal of 10 bases from V and 5 bases from J, the junction contained 6 bases not matched to a gene. Germline V gene sequence: CDR1 MDHEN, CDR2 SYDVKM. The CDR3 is made up of 14 amino acids.

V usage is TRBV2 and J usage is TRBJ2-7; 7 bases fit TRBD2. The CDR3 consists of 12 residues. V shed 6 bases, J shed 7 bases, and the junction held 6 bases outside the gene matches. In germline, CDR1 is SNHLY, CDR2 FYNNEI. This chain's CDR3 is CASREGAGEQYF. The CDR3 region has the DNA TGTGCCAGCAGGGAGGGAGCGGGGGAGCAGTACTTC.

The CDR3 region has the DNA TGTGCCAGCAGAGGACAGGGTGGTCAGCCCCAGCATTTT. Residues: CASRGQGGQPQHF. V usage is TRBV27 and J usage is TRBJ1-5, with 8 positions matching TRBD1. The CDR3 contains 13 residues. Looked up from germline, CDR1 is MNHEY and CDR2 is SMNVEV (reference sequence). J was trimmed by 6 bases and V by 6 bases; bases with no gene match: 4.

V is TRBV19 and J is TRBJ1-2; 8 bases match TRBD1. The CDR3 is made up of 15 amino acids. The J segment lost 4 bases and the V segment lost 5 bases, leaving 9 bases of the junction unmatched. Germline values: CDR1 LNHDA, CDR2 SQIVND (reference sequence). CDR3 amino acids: CASSEGTGPSYGYTF. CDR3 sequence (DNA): TGTGCCAGTAGTGAAGGGACAGGCCCAAGCTATGGCTACACCTTC.

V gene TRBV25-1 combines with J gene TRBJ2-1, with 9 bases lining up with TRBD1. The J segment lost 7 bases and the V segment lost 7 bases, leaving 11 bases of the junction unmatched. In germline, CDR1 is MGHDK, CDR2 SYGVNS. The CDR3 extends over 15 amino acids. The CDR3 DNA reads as TGTGCCAGCACCCCCGGGACAGGGCTCGGTAATGAGCAGTTCTTC. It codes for CASTPGTGLGNEQFF.

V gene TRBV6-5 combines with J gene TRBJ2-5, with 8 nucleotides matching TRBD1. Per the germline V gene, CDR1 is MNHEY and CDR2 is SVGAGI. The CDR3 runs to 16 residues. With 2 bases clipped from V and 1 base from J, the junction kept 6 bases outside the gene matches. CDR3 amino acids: CASSYGAGGGQETQYF. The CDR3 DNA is TGTGCCAGCAGTTACGGGGCAGGGGGCGGCCAAGAGACCCAGTACTTC.

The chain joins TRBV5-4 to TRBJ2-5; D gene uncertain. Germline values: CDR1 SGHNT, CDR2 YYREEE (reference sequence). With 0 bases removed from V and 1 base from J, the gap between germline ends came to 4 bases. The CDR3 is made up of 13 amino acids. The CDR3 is CASSLVGQETQYF. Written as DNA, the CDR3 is TGTGCCAGCAGCTTGGTCGGCCAAGAGACCCAGTACTTC. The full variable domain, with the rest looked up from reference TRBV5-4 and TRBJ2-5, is ETGVTQSPTHLIKTRGQQVTLRCSSQSGHNTVSWYQQALGQGPQFIFQYYREEENGRGNFPPRFSGLQFPNYSSELNVNALELDDSALYLCASSLVGQETQYFGPGTRLLVL.

The CDR3: CASSWTGWVSQPQHF. As DNA, the CDR3 is TGTGCCAGCAGTTGGACAGGGTGGGTGAGTCAGCCCCAGCATTTT. V is TRBV27 and J is TRBJ1-5, with 8 bases identical to TRBD1. The germline gives CDR1 MNHEY, CDR2 SMNVEV (reference sequence). The CDR3 extends over 15 amino acids. The ends lost 4 bases at V and 6 bases at J; junction bases unmatched: 8.

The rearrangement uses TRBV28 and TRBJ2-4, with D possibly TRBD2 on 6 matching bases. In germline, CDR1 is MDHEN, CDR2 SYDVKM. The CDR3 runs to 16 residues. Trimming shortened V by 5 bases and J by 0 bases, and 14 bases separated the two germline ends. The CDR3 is CASSPPGLAAKNIQYF. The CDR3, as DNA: TGTGCCAGCAGTCCTCCGGGACTGGCAGCCAAAAACATTCAGTACTTC.

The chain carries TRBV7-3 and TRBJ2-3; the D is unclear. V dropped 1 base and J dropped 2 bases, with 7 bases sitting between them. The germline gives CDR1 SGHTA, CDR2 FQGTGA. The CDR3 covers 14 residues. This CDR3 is CASSLIFSTDTQYF. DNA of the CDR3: TGTGCCAGCAGCTTAATTTTCTCCACAGATACGCAGTATTTT.

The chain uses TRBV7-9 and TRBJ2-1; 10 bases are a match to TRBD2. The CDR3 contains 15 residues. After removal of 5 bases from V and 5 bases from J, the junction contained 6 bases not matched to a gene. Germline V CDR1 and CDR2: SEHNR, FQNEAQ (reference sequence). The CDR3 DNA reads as TGTGCCAGCAGCCTTACTAGCGGGACGAACAATGAGCAGTTCTTC. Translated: CASSLTSGTNNEQFF.

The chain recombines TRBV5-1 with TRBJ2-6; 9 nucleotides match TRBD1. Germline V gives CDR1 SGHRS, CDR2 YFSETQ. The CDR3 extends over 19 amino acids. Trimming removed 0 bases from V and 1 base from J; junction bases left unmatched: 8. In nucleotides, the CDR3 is TGCGCCAGCAGCTTGGCTTTCGGGACAGGGATGTCTGGGGCCAACGTCCTGACTTTC. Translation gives CASSLAFGTGMSGANVLTF.

The CDR3 region is CASSLTSGDIQYF. DNA of the CDR3: TGTGCCAGCAGCTTAACATCGGGGGACATTCAGTACTTC. J is TRBJ2-4 and V is TRBV7-2; maybe TRBD2 (6 bases). This CDR3 contains 13 residues. Trimming removed 2 bases from V and 8 bases from J, with 10 bases in between. In germline, CDR1 is SGHTA, CDR2 FQGNSA.

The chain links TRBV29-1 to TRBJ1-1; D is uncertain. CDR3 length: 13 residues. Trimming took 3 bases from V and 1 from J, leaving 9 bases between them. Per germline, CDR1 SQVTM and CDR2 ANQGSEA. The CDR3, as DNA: TGCAGCGTTGACGAGGCAGCGAACACTGAAGCTTTCTTT. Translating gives CSVDEAANTEAFF.

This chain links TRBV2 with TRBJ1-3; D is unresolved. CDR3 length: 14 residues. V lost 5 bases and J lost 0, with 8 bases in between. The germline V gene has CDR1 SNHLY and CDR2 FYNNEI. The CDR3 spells CASSPGRSGNTIYF. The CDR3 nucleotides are TGTGCCAGCAGTCCTGGGCGCTCTGGAAACACCATATATTTT.